The present TCR beta chain was sequenced within a study of cytotoxic CD8 clonotypes in ibrutinib-treated CLL. Study information: The patients, some eleven relapsed/refractory and around 15 treatment-naive, included around 17 who were IGHV unmutated. Study-wide results and limits: Clonality, elevated at ibrutinib response, dropped back toward baseline at progression. Sampling times, which were not matched between the groups, differed between sustained-remission patients and progressing patients. Circulating CD8+ T-cell counts were tracked by baseline clonality, which exceeded that of age-matched healthy donors.

CDR1 and CDR2 from the germline V gene are SGHRS and YFSETQ. There are 14 residues in the CDR3. The J segment lost 5 bases and the V segment lost 6 bases, leaving 8 bases of the junction unmatched. Concerning this clone: Its cognate antigen is unknown.

Sequenced by immunoSEQ multiplex PCR; TCRdb stores in-frame clones only, minus some. The data hold about 56,000 clones, with 50% to 70% observed a single time. The chain carries TRBV5-1 and TRBJ2-1; 7 bases fit TRBD1. The sample here was PBMCs, taken after 24 months of ibrutinib treatment. This clonotype was obtained from a human donor with chronic lymphocytic leukemia. In DNA, the CDR3 is TGCGCCAGCAAGGGGGCATTCGGTAACAATGAGCAGTTCTTC. Translated, it gives CASKGAFGNNEQFF.